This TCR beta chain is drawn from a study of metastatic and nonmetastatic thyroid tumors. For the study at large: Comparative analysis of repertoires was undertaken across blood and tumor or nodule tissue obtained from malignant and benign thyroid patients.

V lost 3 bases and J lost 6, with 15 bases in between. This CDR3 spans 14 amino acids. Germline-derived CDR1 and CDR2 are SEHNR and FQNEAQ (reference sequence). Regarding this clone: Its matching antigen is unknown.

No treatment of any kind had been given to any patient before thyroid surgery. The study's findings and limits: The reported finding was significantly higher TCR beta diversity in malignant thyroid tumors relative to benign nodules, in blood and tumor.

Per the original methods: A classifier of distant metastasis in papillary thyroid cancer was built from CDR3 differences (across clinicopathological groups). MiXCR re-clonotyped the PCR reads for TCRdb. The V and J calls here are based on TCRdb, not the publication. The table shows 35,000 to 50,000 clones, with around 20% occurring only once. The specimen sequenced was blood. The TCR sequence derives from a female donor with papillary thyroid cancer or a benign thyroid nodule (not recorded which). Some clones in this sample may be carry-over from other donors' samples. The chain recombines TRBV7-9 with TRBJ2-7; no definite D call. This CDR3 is CASSLLPGPGEQYF. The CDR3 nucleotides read TGTGCCAGCAGCTTGTTGCCGGGCCCAGGCGAGCAGTACTTC.